The 21 T cell receptor beta chains below were found in one sample sequenced in a study of T cell repertoires in cytomegalovirus infection. Each CDR3 protein gets one entry after TCRdb re-called the reads with MiXCR. The sample yields 350,000 to 500,000 distinct CDR3 sequences, roughly a third seen once. What was sequenced was PBMCs. The receptors here all came from a human donor in good health (CMV status not recorded). Some clones in this sample may be carry-over from other donors' samples.

There are a few counts of this clonotype. The genes are TRBV25-1 and TRBJ1-2; D perhaps matches TRBD1 (5 bases). Trimming cost V 5 bases and J 3 bases, with 10 bases left between them. Germline V gene data show CDR1 as MGHDK and CDR2 as SYGVNS. This CDR3 region has 13 residues. CDR3 nucleotides: TGTGCCAGCAGTCGGGCGGGGGACTATGGCTACACCTTC. This codes for CASSRAGDYGYTF.

V is TRBV6-1 and J is TRBJ1-6; the match to TRBD1 covers 8 bases. The germline gives CDR1 MNHNS, CDR2 SASEGT. The CDR3 is 15 amino acids. V lost 5 bases to trimming and J lost 7 bases; unmatched junction nucleotides: 7. The CDR3 loop reads CASSLDRVTNSPLHF. CDR3 bases: TGTGCCAGCAGTCTGGACAGGGTAACAAATTCACCCCTCCACTTT.

This chain joins TRBV6-6 and TRBJ2-3; 13 bases match TRBD2. Trimming at V came to 0 bases and at J to 1 base, leaving 4 bases not matched to a gene. CDR1 and CDR2 (germline): MNHNY, SVGAGI (reference sequence). The CDR3 length is 18 residues. The CDR3 sequence: CASSYSGGLAGGTDTQYF. The DNA of the CDR3 is TGTGCCAGCAGTTACTCAGGCGGACTAGCGGGGGGCACAGATACGCAGTATTTT.

The rearrangement joins TRBV11-2 to TRBJ1-3; D is undetermined. Germline V CDR1 and CDR2: SGHAT, FQNNGV. V was pared by 0 bases and J by 5 bases, with 17 bases between. CDR3 length: 17 residues. The CDR3 loop reads CASSLDTSSPNRNTIYF. CDR3 coding DNA: TGTGCCAGCAGCTTAGATACCAGCAGCCCAAATAGAAACACCATATATTTT.

The rearrangement joins TRBV19 to TRBJ2-7; TRBD1 matches at 11 bases. CDR3 size: 14 residues. Unmatched junction bases numbered 7, after V lost 7 bases and J lost 5 bases. CDR1 is LNHDA and CDR2 is SQIVND in the germline V gene (reference sequence). The CDR3 DNA sequence: TGTGCCAGTACCCCGGGACAGGGGGACCACGAGCAGTACTTC. It codes for CASTPGQGDHEQYF.

The table lists this clonotype with a few counts. This chain links TRBV5-6 with TRBJ2-7; 10 bases are shared with TRBD1. CDR1 is SGHDT and CDR2 is YYEEEE in the germline V gene. The CDR3 sequence is 14 residues long. V lost 5 bases, J lost 7 bases, and 9 bases stayed unmatched. The CDR3, as DNA: TGTGCCAGCAGTTCGGCGGACAGGGGGGGAGAGCAGTACTTC. This encodes CASSSADRGGEQYF.

The chain has TRBV20-1 and TRBJ1-2, with 7 bases identical to TRBD1. J lost 7 bases, V lost 3 bases, and 11 bases had no gene match. This CDR3 is built from 14 residues. The germline V gene has CDR1 DFQATT and CDR2 SNEGSKA (reference sequence). CDR3 in DNA: TGCAGTGCTAGTTTGTCAGGGGGAGAGGGTGGCTACACCTTC. Its translation: CSASLSGGEGGYTF.

This clonotype was found a few times. This chain connects TRBV5-6 to TRBJ1-1; 10 nucleotides line up with TRBD1. CDR1 and CDR2 (germline): SGHDT, YYEEEE. The CDR3 totals 14 residues. The V gene end was trimmed by 2 bases and the J gene end by 6 bases; junction bases not matched to a gene: 4. This CDR3 is CASSFGQGGAEAFF. Here the CDR3 DNA reads TGTGCCAGCAGCTTTGGACAGGGGGGGGCTGAAGCTTTCTTT.

This clonotype showed up just a few times. This chain links TRBV10-3 with TRBJ2-3; 10 bases are a match to TRBD2. V lost 6 bases to trimming and J lost 2 bases; unmatched junction nucleotides: 5. This CDR3 region has 15 residues. Germline loops: CDR1 ENHRY, CDR2 SYGVKD. DNA for the CDR3: TGTGCCATCAGCCGTAGCGGGGGGACCACAGATACGCAGTATTTT. Its protein is CAISRSGGTTDTQYF.

This clonotype was seen only a few times. The chain carries TRBV6-2 or TRBV6-3 and TRBJ2-5; D might be TRBD1 (6 bases). This CDR3 contains 16 residues. Trimming cost V 6 bases and J 5 bases, with 22 bases left between them. Germline assignment: CDR1 MNHEY and CDR2 SVGEGT. CDR3 in DNA: TGTGCCAGCAGCCAAGCAACAGGGTCCACCCGGGAGACCCAGTACTTC. Translating gives CASSQATGSTRETQYF.

This clonotype was seen at least ten times. The chain employs TRBV6-1 and TRBJ1-5, with 10 bases lining up with TRBD1. Per the germline V gene, CDR1 is MNHNS and CDR2 is SASEGT. CDR3 length: 16 amino acids. Trimming cost V 8 bases and J 6 bases; bases outside gene matches: 13. DNA for the CDR3: TGTGCCAGCCGACGCTCAGGACAGGGGGGCGGTCAGCCCCAGCATTTT. This codes for CASRRSGQGGGQPQHF.

The rearrangement links TRBV7-9 to TRBJ1-1; the D gene is possibly TRBD1 (5 bases). The CDR3 is made up of 14 amino acids. The germline V gene encodes CDR1 SEHNR and CDR2 FQNEAQ (reference sequence). V lost 5 bases and J lost 6, with 16 bases in between. This CDR3 reads CASSPWGPSAEAFF. The CDR3 coding sequence is TGTGCCAGCAGCCCCTGGGGACCGTCGGCTGAAGCTTTCTTT.

Notes on this clonotype: This may stem from a read error, because a much larger clone lies one nucleotide away. The chain couples TRBV7-2 to TRBJ2-2, with TRBD2 as a possible D gene (6 bases). In germline, CDR1 is SGHTA, CDR2 FQGNSA. This CDR3 has 17 amino acids. CDR3: CASSLRLAGIQSGELVF. The CDR3 nucleotides read TGTGCCAGCAGCTTACGTTTGGCGGGGATTCAGTCCGGGGAGCTGGTTTTT.

On this clonotype itself: The junction differs from germline at one of its ends, possibly a read error. This chain links TRBV7-6 with TRBJ2-5; 9 positions agree with TRBD2. The CDR3 runs 15 residues. Germline V gene sequence: CDR1 SGHVS, CDR2 FNYEAQ. The CDR3 sequence is CVSSSNSGGEETLYF. The CDR3 coding sequence is TGTGTCAGCAGCTCGAATAGCGGGGGCGAAGAGACCCTGTACTTC.

This chain joins TRBV4-3 and TRBJ2-1, with a possible D match to TRBD1 (6 bases). Trimming cost V 1 base and J 0 bases, with 10 bases left between them. Germline assignment: CDR1 LGHNA and CDR2 YSLEER. This CDR3 has 16 amino acids. CDR3 DNA sequence: TGCGCCAGCAGCCAAGTGCAGGGGATCTCCTACAATGAGCAGTTCTTC. Amino acid sequence: CASSQVQGISYNEQFF.

The CDR3 DNA reads as TGTGCCAGCAGTTTACTCCCCTATGGGACGACGGAGGATGGCTACACCTTC. Protein product: CASSLLPYGTTEDGYTF. V usage is TRBV12-3 or TRBV12-4 and J usage is TRBJ1-2; tentative D call: TRBD1 (5 bases). This CDR3 region has 17 residues. Trimming shortened V by 2 bases and J by 6 bases, and 22 bases separated the two germline ends.

This clonotype was found many times. The chain links TRBV12-3 or TRBV12-4 to TRBJ1-2; 9 bases line up with TRBD1. The CDR3 runs 13 residues. J lost 6 bases, V lost 7 bases, and 6 bases had no gene match. The CDR3 sequence: CASTPDRGHGYTF. In DNA, the CDR3 is TGTGCCAGCACCCCGGACAGGGGCCATGGCTACACCTTC.

This clonotype was observed a handful of times. The chain uses TRBV6-6 and TRBJ2-3; 7 bases fit TRBD1. In germline, CDR1 is MNHNY, CDR2 SVGAGI (reference sequence). Trimming at V came to 8 bases and at J to 1 base, leaving 9 bases not matched to a gene. The CDR3 has 15 amino acids. The CDR3 DNA sequence: TGTGCCAGCCTAACTAGAGGGGGCCGCACAGATACGCAGTATTTT. Its protein is CASLTRGGRTDTQYF.

This clonotype was detected ten times or more. The V and J genes are TRBV28 and TRBJ2-7, with 11 bases that match TRBD1. Germline V gene lookup returns CDR1 MDHEN and CDR2 SYDVKM. J was trimmed by 4 bases and V by 2 bases; bases with no gene match: 4. CDR3 length: 15 residues. The CDR3 spells CASSLPGTGGYEQYF. CDR3 coding DNA: TGTGCCAGCAGTTTACCCGGGACAGGGGGGTACGAGCAGTACTTC.

This clonotype was observed a handful of times. V is TRBV5-6 and J is TRBJ1-2; 7 bases line up with TRBD1. This CDR3 is built from 18 residues. V lost 3 bases, J lost 0 bases, and 14 bases stayed unmatched. Germline lookup yields CDR1 SGHDT and CDR2 YYEEEE. The DNA for the CDR3 is TGTGCCAGCAGCTGGGCAGGGGGACAGCTCATCGCTAACTATGGCTACACCTTC. As protein: CASSWAGGQLIANYGYTF.

V and J are TRBV6-1 and TRBJ2-6; no firm D call. CDR1 MNHNS and CDR2 SASEGT come from the germline V gene. The CDR3 loop spans 13 amino acids. Trimming left V 9 bases short and J 1 base short, with 7 bases between. The CDR3 DNA sequence: TGTGCCAGTCGCGAGTCTGGGGCCAACGTCCTGACTTTC. Protein: CASRESGANVLTF.